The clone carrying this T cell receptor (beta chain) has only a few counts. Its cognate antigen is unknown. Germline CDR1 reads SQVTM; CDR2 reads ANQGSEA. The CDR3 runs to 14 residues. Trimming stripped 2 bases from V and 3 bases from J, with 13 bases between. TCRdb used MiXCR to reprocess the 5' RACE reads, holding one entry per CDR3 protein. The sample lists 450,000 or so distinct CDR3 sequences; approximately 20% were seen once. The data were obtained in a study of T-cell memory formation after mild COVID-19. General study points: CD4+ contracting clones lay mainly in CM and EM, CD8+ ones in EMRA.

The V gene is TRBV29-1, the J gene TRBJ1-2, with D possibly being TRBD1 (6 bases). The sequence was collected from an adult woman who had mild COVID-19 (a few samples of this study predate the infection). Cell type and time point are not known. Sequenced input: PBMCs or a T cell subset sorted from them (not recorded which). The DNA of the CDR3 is TGCAGCGTTGAACGGGACAACCTCTACTATGGCTACACCTTC. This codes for CSVERDNLYYGYTF.